These 12 T cell receptor beta chains came from one sample sequenced in a study of blood T cell repertoires in COVID-19. Method: immunoSEQ multiplex PCR; TCRdb's copy keeps in-frame clones and lacks some. Of over 400,000 clones listed, approximately 90% are singletons. Sequences were obtained from peripheral blood. The receptors originated from a woman younger than 45 with active or convalescent COVID-19.

V is TRBV10-2 and J is TRBJ2-2; D possibly corresponds to TRBD1 (5 bases). The CDR3 loop spans 14 amino acids. V was trimmed by 6 bases and J by 3 bases, leaving 11 bases between them. Germline V CDR1 and CDR2: WSHSY, SAAADI. CDR3: CASRPLRDTGELFF. The CDR3 DNA reads as TGCGCCAGCAGACCGCTCAGGGACACCGGGGAGCTGTTTTTT.

V is TRBV19 and J is TRBJ2-1, with 11 bases fitting TRBD2. Germline V lookup: CDR1 LNHDA, CDR2 SQIVND (reference sequence). CDR3 length: 17 amino acids. The trim removed 5 bases at V and 8 bases at J, leaving 14 bases unmatched. CDR3 nucleotides: TGTGCCAGTAGTGTGGTAGCGGGAGGGCCGCTAATGTATGAGCAGTTCTTC. This gives the protein CASSVVAGGPLMYEQFF.

V gene TRBV7-9 combines with J gene TRBJ1-1, with D maybe TRBD1 (6 bases). Deletions cut 1 base from V and 2 bases from J, with 14 bases between. The germline gives CDR1 SEHNR, CDR2 FQNEAQ (reference sequence). CDR3 size: 16 residues. CDR3 in DNA: TGTGCCAGCAGCTTAGAAAGTGCAGGGGAAAACACTGAAGCTTTCTTT. This translates into CASSLESAGENTEAFF.

This clone has a handful of counts. The rearrangement uses TRBV27 and TRBJ2-7, with D maybe TRBD1 (6 bases). Deletions cut 6 bases from V and 2 bases from J, with 14 bases between. Germline CDR1 MNHEY, CDR2 SMNVEV (reference sequence). The CDR3 runs 14 residues. CDR3 sequence: CASSTGPPAYEQYF. The CDR3 DNA is TGTGCCAGCAGCACAGGGCCTCCTGCCTACGAGCAGTACTTC.

CDR3 sequence (DNA): TGTGCCAGCAGGGCTCCGGACAGGGAAACCTTC. Protein sequence: CASRAPDRETF. The chain recombines TRBV6-5 with TRBJ1-2, with 8 bases fitting TRBD1. The V and J ends lost 6 bases and 14 bases, in that order; junction bases with no gene match: 8. This CDR3 is built from 11 residues. Germline V lookup: CDR1 MNHEY, CDR2 SVGAGI.

CDR3 residues: CSALGGGRTGELFF. CDR3 sequence (DNA): TGCAGCGCCCTTGGGGGGGGCCGCACCGGGGAGCTGTTTTTT. This chain connects TRBV29-1 to TRBJ2-2, with D perhaps TRBD2 (7 bases). This CDR3 has 14 residues. The V end was cut by 7 bases, the J end by 4 bases, with 16 bases between. Germline lookup yields CDR1 SQVTM and CDR2 ANQGSEA.

Remarks on this clone: Other DNA variants within this sample encode the same CDR3. The chain couples TRBV6-5 to TRBJ1-2, with a tentative D call TRBD1 (6 bases). Germline V gene sequence: CDR1 MNHEY, CDR2 SVGAGI. The CDR3 loop spans 14 amino acids. With 0 bases removed from V and 3 bases from J, the gap between germline ends came to 8 bases. CDR3 DNA: TGTGCCAGCAGTTACTCGCCAGGGGACTATGGCTACACCTTC. Protein: CASSYSPGDYGYTF.

The chain recombines TRBV30 with TRBJ1-2; perhaps TRBD1 as D (5 bases). This CDR3 spans 13 amino acids. V was pared by 0 bases and J by 7 bases, with 12 bases between. CDR1 is GTSNPN, CDR2 SVGIG, per germline (reference sequence). In nucleotides, the CDR3 is TGTGCCTGGAGTGTACACGGGGGATCTGGCTACACCTTC. This gives the protein CAWSVHGGSGYTF.

A remark on this clone: At one of its ends the junction is not consistent with the germline gene, which may arise from a read error. J is TRBJ1-2 and V is TRBV19; 7 positions agree with TRBD1. The V gene's germline CDR1 is LNHDA and CDR2 SQIVND (reference sequence). The CDR3 runs 9 residues. The CDR3 is CASSIRTGF. The CDR3 coding sequence is TGTGCCAGTAGTATACGGACAGGCTTC.

This chain connects TRBV6-1 to TRBJ2-2; TRBD2 aligns across 12 bases. Looked up from germline, CDR1 is MNHNS and CDR2 is SASEGT. Trimming at V came to 1 base and at J to 1 base, leaving 1 base not matched to a gene. The CDR3 is made up of 17 amino acids. This chain's CDR3 is CASSEGGLAGNTGELFF. DNA of the CDR3: TGTGCCAGCAGTGAAGGGGGACTAGCGGGGAACACCGGGGAGCTGTTTTTT.

This rearrangement joins TRBV7-2 to TRBJ2-1, with TRBD2 as a possible D gene (5 bases). The germline gives CDR1 SGHTA, CDR2 FQGNSA. The CDR3 covers 12 residues. The V end lost 3 bases, the J end lost 5 bases, and 5 bases lay between the germline ends. The CDR3 loop reads CASSFGDNEQFF. CDR3 DNA: TGTGCCAGCAGCTTCGGGGACAATGAGCAGTTCTTC. Using reference TRBV7-2 and TRBJ2-1 for the parts outside the CDR3, the full variable domain is GAGVSQSPSNKVTEKGKDVELRCDPISGHTALYWYRQSLGQGLEFLIYFQGNSAPDKSGLPSDRFSAERTGGSVSTLTIQRTQQEDSAVYLCASSFGDNEQFFGPGTRLTVL.

The chain has TRBV7-9 and TRBJ1-2, with 9 bases matching TRBD1. The CDR3 is made up of 15 amino acids. With V trimmed by 7 bases and J by 7 bases, 13 bases remained unmatched. CDR1 and CDR2 (germline): SEHNR, FQNEAQ (reference sequence). DNA for the CDR3: TGTGCCAGCACCCCGGGACAGGGTGGTATCGGTGGCTACACCTTC. Translation: CASTPGQGGIGGYTF.